This record covers a single TCR beta chain. The CDR3 spans 16 residues. With V trimmed by 4 bases and J by 2 bases, 8 bases remained unmatched. Germline V CDR1 and CDR2: SGHAT, FQNNGV. The data derive from a study of shared T cell receptors in the human thymus. TCRdb's copy holds only in-frame clones and misses some; the assay was immunoSEQ multiplex PCR. The repertoire includes hundreds of thousands of clones, over 75% of them detected once, and under 0.012% sits in the top ten. The same data also contributed to another study, on human thymus T cells. That paper notes: The donors were infants in Finland with congenital heart defects, otherwise immunologically healthy. The authors found apparently biased V and J gene usage in thymic and blood repertoires.

The sequence was obtained from a girl in the first two years of life with a congenital heart defect. Sequencing used thymocytes. The chain combines TRBV11-2 with TRBJ1-5, with 7 positions matching TRBD1. The CDR3 loop reads CASSSRLGTGNQPQHF. DNA for the CDR3: TGTGCCAGCAGCTCTCGGTTGGGGACAGGCAATCAGCCCCAGCATTTT.